This record looks at one TCR beta chain sequence and its context. These data are taken from a study of cytomegalovirus exposure and HLA in healthy donors. This CDR3 comprises 11 residues. The germline gives CDR1 SQVTM, CDR2 ANQGSEA. Trimming cost V 3 bases and J 13 bases; bases outside gene matches: 4. The PCR employed 60 Vbeta primers together with 13 Jbeta primers. Measured with immunoSEQ multiplex PCR; TCRdb has only the in-frame clones, and not every one. Seen here are 150,000 to 250,000 clones, about four fifths observed once, and the top ten hold approximately 1.4%. The chain carries TRBV29-1 and TRBJ2-3, with 10 bases fitting TRBD1. The receptor was derived from a girl aged 10 to 17 in good health and CMV-seropositive. Sequencing was performed on PBMCs. CDR3 nucleotides: TGCAGCGTTGACACCGGGACAGGGGAGTATTTT. Protein product: CSVDTGTGEYF.